Presented here are 13 T cell receptor beta chains from one specimen sequenced in a study of cytomegalovirus exposure and HLA in healthy donors. 60 Vbeta and 13 Jbeta primers were used in PCR. Produced via immunoSEQ multiplex PCR; TCRdb's table is partial and in-frame only. The sample shows approximately 260,000 clones, 84% of them seen only once. Sequencing was performed on PBMCs. Receptor source: a woman in her thirties or forties in good health and CMV-seropositive.

The rearrangement links TRBV7-6 to TRBJ2-7; D might be TRBD1 (5 bases). Germline CDR1 SGHVS, CDR2 FNYEAQ. V lost 0 bases and J lost 3, with 9 bases in between. The CDR3 contains 14 residues. The CDR3 region has the DNA TGTGCCAGCAGCTTAGCGGGGCCGGGCTACGAGCAGTACTTC. It is translated as CASSLAGPGYEQYF.

The sample holds a few counts of this clone. V and J are TRBV28 and TRBJ2-2, with 9 bases aligning to TRBD2. With V trimmed by 6 bases and J by 7 bases, 6 bases remained unmatched. Germline assignment: CDR1 MDHEN and CDR2 SYDVKM. The CDR3 consists of 14 residues. The CDR3 DNA sequence: TGTGCCAGCAGCCCACAACTAGCGGGCGGGGAGCTGTTTTTT. As protein: CASSPQLAGGELFF.

The chain recombines TRBV9 with TRBJ2-6; D may be TRBD2 (5 bases). The CDR3 is made up of 15 amino acids. V was cut by 7 bases and J by 0 bases, with 11 bases left in between. Germline lookup yields CDR1 SGDLS and CDR2 YYNGEE. The CDR3: CASDGGSSGANVLTF. The CDR3 coding sequence is TGTGCCAGCGATGGCGGGTCCTCTGGGGCCAACGTCCTGACTTTC.

This chain joins TRBV7-8 and TRBJ2-7; D unclear. The CDR3 totals 15 residues. V was cut by 1 base and J by 2 bases, with 12 bases left in between. CDR1 is SGHVS, CDR2 FQNEAQ, per germline. This chain's CDR3 is CASSLDVGTAYEQYF. CDR3 bases: TGTGCCAGCAGCTTAGATGTGGGCACAGCCTACGAGCAGTACTTC. Using reference TRBV7-8 and TRBJ2-7 for the parts outside the CDR3, the full variable domain is GAGVSQSPRYKVAKRGQDVALRCDPISGHVSLFWYQQALGQGPEFLTYFQNEAQLDKSGLPSDRFFAERPEGSVSTLKIQRTQQEDSAVYLCASSLDVGTAYEQYFGPGTRLTVT.

Points on this clone: An end of the junction does not agree with germline; a read error may underlie this. The chain combines TRBV27 with TRBJ2-6, with D possibly TRBD1 on 5 matching bases. This CDR3 is built from 17 residues. Per germline, CDR1 MNHEY and CDR2 SMNVEV (reference sequence). CDR3 DNA sequence: TGTGCCAGCAGTTTGCTAGATCGGAGCTCTGGGGCCAACGGCCTGACTTTC. This codes for CASSLLDRSSGANGLTF.

The rearrangement joins TRBV9 to TRBJ2-4; 10 bases are shared with TRBD1. V lost 3 bases and J lost 1; bases outside the gene matches: 4. Germline CDR1 is SGDLS and CDR2 is YYNGEE. This CDR3 region has 16 residues. The CDR3 DNA reads TGTGCCAGCAGCGCGACAGGGGGCTTTGCCAAAAACATTCAGTACTTC. This codes for CASSATGGFAKNIQYF.

J is TRBJ2-5 and V is TRBV6-5; the match to TRBD2 covers 10 bases. The tail of the sequence fits TRBJ2-7 better, so the J call may be wrong. Per germline, CDR1 MNHEY and CDR2 SVGAGI. This CDR3 is 15 amino acids long. CDR3 sequence reads: CASSYSELAGSEQYF. As DNA, the CDR3 is TGTGCCAGCAGTTACTCGGAACTAGCGGGATCCGAGCAGTACTTC.

The chain is built from TRBV5-1 and TRBJ1-1; maybe TRBD1 (6 bases). The germline CDR1 and CDR2 sequences are SGHRS and YFSETQ. This CDR3 spans 14 amino acids. V lost 5 bases to trimming and J lost 6 bases, with 17 bases between them. CDR3 loop: CASRGATLPPEAFF. CDR3 sequence (DNA): TGCGCCAGCAGGGGGGCCACCTTACCCCCTGAAGCTTTCTTT.

This clone was counted a few times. The chain joins TRBV6-5 to TRBJ2-1; possibly TRBD2 for D (7 bases). Per the germline V gene, CDR1 is MNHEY and CDR2 is SVGAGI. This CDR3 contains 15 residues. V lost 2 bases, J lost 6 bases, and 14 bases lay in between. Here the CDR3 DNA reads TGTGCCAGCAGTTACAAGGGAGGGGGGTCCAATGAGCAGTTCTTC. This codes for CASSYKGGGSNEQFF.

The rearrangement links TRBV18 to TRBJ2-3; possible D gene TRBD2, 6 bases. This CDR3 is built from 14 residues. Between the trimmed V and J ends, which lost 4 bases and 0 bases, there was a span of 8 bases. Germline lookup yields CDR1 KGHSH and CDR2 LQKENI. CDR3 sequence (DNA): TGTGCCAGCTCACAGGGACTTAGCACAGATACGCAGTATTTT. As protein: CASSQGLSTDTQYF.

The V gene is TRBV25-1, the J gene TRBJ1-3; no firm D call. This CDR3 has 17 amino acids. Germline V gives CDR1 MGHDK, CDR2 SYGVNS. V lost 6 bases and J 0 bases, leaving 18 bases between the germline ends. In DNA form, the CDR3 reads TGTGCCAGCAGCGACAACAGAAAAAGTAACTCTGGAAACACCATATATTTT. Protein: CASSDNRKSNSGNTIYF.

V usage is TRBV9 and J usage is TRBJ1-2; 11 bases align to TRBD1. Germline-derived CDR1 and CDR2 are SGDLS and YYNGEE. J was trimmed by 5 bases and V by 2 bases; bases with no gene match: 8. The CDR3 contains 16 residues. The CDR3 protein is CASSVSGTGGVYGYTF. In DNA, the CDR3 is TGTGCCAGCAGCGTCTCCGGGACAGGGGGTGTTTATGGCTACACCTTC.

About this clone: One junction end disagrees with the germline gene, perhaps due to a read error. The chain carries TRBV18 and TRBJ2-1; 13 nucleotides match TRBD2. The germline gives CDR1 KGHSH, CDR2 LQKENI. The CDR3 spans 15 residues. The DNA for the CDR3 is TGTGCCAGCTCCCCACTAGCGGGAGGGCCCGGTGAGCAGTTCTTC. This sequence encodes CASSPLAGGPGEQFF.